Each of the 26 T cell receptor beta chains below was sequenced from the same sample in a study of blood T cell repertoires in COVID-19. Here immunoSEQ multiplex PCR was the method, and the copy in TCRdb shows in-frame clones only, minus some. The sample shows 250,000 to 350,000 clones, 75% to 90% of them seen only once. Sequences were obtained from peripheral blood. The receptors were sampled from a woman in her twenties or thirties with active or convalescent COVID-19.

This clone was observed a few times. The chain has TRBV9 and TRBJ1-2; possibly TRBD1 for D (5 bases). V shed 0 bases and J shed 1 base, with 7 bases lying between them. CDR1 is SGDLS, CDR2 YYNGEE, per germline. The CDR3 loop spans 14 amino acids. CDR3 coding DNA: TGTGCCAGCAGCGTAGATCAGGGTAACTATGGCTACACCTTC. It is translated as CASSVDQGNYGYTF.

The genes are TRBV19 and TRBJ1-2, with 8 bases matching TRBD1. V shed 10 bases, J shed 7 bases, and the junction held 14 bases outside the gene matches. Germline V lookup: CDR1 LNHDA, CDR2 SQIVND (reference sequence). This CDR3 is 14 amino acids long. CDR3 loop: CATLPQGARSGYTF. The CDR3 DNA is TGTGCCACCCTGCCCCAGGGGGCGAGATCTGGCTACACCTTC.

The chain links TRBV28 to TRBJ1-1, with unresolved D. With 4 bases removed from V and 1 base from J, the gap between germline ends came to 13 bases. The germline V gene has CDR1 MDHEN and CDR2 SYDVKM. The CDR3 spans 15 residues. Here the CDR3 reads CASSSPTRSNTEAFF. Here the CDR3 DNA reads TGTGCCAGCAGTTCTCCGACTCGTTCGAACACTGAAGCTTTCTTT.

The chain combines TRBV7-8 with TRBJ2-1, with D unresolved. The CDR3 extends over 13 amino acids. The germline V gene has CDR1 SGHVS and CDR2 FQNEAQ. V lost 5 bases and J lost 5, with 10 bases in between. The CDR3 is CASSHISHNEQFF. The CDR3 DNA reads TGTGCCAGCAGCCACATATCGCACAATGAGCAGTTCTTC.

The rearrangement links TRBV4-2 to TRBJ2-1, with TRBD2 as a possible D gene (5 bases). V shed 6 bases and J shed 9 bases, with 9 bases lying between them. The length of the CDR3 is 11 residues. Germline assignment: CDR1 LGHNA and CDR2 YNFKEQ. CDR3 region: CASRLEAEQFF. The DNA for the CDR3 is TGTGCCAGCAGGCTGGAGGCTGAGCAGTTCTTC.

The chain couples TRBV6-5 to TRBJ1-6, with TRBD1 matching over 7 bases. Germline V lookup: CDR1 MNHEY, CDR2 SVGAGI. The J segment lost 10 bases and the V segment lost 6 bases, leaving 12 bases of the junction unmatched. This CDR3 comprises 15 residues. This CDR3 reads CASSPRTGLRSPLHF. CDR3 bases: TGTGCCAGCAGCCCGAGGACAGGTTTAAGGTCACCCCTCCACTTT.

This clone was seen only a few times. V is TRBV18 and J is TRBJ2-1; D is perhaps TRBD1 (6 bases). Germline V gene sequence: CDR1 KGHSH, CDR2 LQKENI. Trimming removed 3 bases from V and 3 bases from J, with 12 bases in between. The CDR3 consists of 15 residues. CDR3 DNA: TGTGCCAGCTCACCCCCCGACAGGTTCTACAATGAGCAGTTCTTC. It specifies CASSPPDRFYNEQFF.

The rearrangement links TRBV7-9 to TRBJ2-5; 11 bases align to TRBD2. CDR1 is SEHNR and CDR2 is FQNEAQ in the germline V gene (reference sequence). V shed 4 bases and J 5 bases; nucleotides not matched to a gene: 6. The CDR3 has 15 residues. CDR3: CASSSLAGGRETQYF. The CDR3 DNA reads as TGTGCCAGCAGCTCCCTAGCGGGGGGCCGGGAGACCCAGTACTTC.

The rearrangement uses TRBV7-2 and TRBJ1-2; 7 nucleotides match TRBD1. Germline CDR1 is SGHTA and CDR2 is FQGNSA. V lost 5 bases, J lost 6 bases, and 6 bases stayed unmatched. This CDR3 region has 13 residues. The CDR3 reads CASSRGTVDGYTF. The CDR3 nucleotides read TGTGCCAGCAGCCGCGGGACAGTGGATGGCTACACCTTC. The complete variable domain, with remaining parts taken from reference TRBV7-2 and TRBJ1-2, reads GAGVSQSPSNKVTEKGKDVELRCDPISGHTALYWYRQSLGQGLEFLIYFQGNSAPDKSGLPSDRFSAERTGGSVSTLTIQRTQQEDSAVYLCASSRGTVDGYTFGSGTRLTVV.

The chain has TRBV30 and TRBJ1-4; D unresolved. CDR1 is GTSNPN, CDR2 SVGIG, per germline (reference sequence). The CDR3 is 13 residues long. V dropped 0 bases and J dropped 11 bases, with 13 bases sitting between them. CDR3 residues: CAWSVNPRRKLFF. DNA of the CDR3: TGTGCCTGGAGTGTAAACCCGAGGAGGAAACTGTTTTTT.

The chain couples TRBV28 to TRBJ1-2, with D perhaps TRBD1 (6 bases). Trimming took 7 bases from V and 4 from J, leaving 19 bases between them. CDR1 is MDHEN, CDR2 SYDVKM, per germline. This CDR3 comprises 15 residues. The CDR3, as DNA: TGTGCCAGCACCCTGGGGTCCCAGGGGCCCTATGGCTACACCTTC. Translating gives CASTLGSQGPYGYTF.

The chain is built from TRBV9 and TRBJ2-1, with TRBD2 identical over 10 bases. V shed 0 bases, J shed 10 bases, and the junction held 10 bases outside the gene matches. Germline CDR1 is SGDLS and CDR2 is YYNGEE. The CDR3 runs to 16 residues. The CDR3 DNA reads as TGTGCCAGCAGCGTAGCGGTCACTAGCGGGGCCGCAGAGCAGTTCTTC. It specifies CASSVAVTSGAAEQFF.

J is TRBJ1-2 and V is TRBV5-5, with 9 positions matching TRBD1. The CDR3 sequence is 18 residues long. Losses at the gene ends were 0 bases for V and 1 base for J; bases not matched to a gene: 10. Germline loops: CDR1 SGHKS, CDR2 YYEKEE (reference sequence). The CDR3 DNA is TGTGCCAGCAGCTTGGTGGCGACAGGGGGTCTTAATAACTATGGCTACACCTTC. Encoded protein: CASSLVATGGLNNYGYTF. Full variable domain (outside the CDR3, taken from reference TRBV5-5 and TRBJ1-2): DAGVTQSPTHLIKTRGQQVTLRCSPISGHKSVSWYQQVLGQGPQFIFQYYEKEERGRGNFPDRFSARQFPNYSSELNVNALLLGDSALYLCASSLVATGGLNNYGYTFGSGTRLTVV.

The sample holds a few counts of this clone. The chain has TRBV7-2 and TRBJ1-2, with TRBD1 identical over 9 bases. This CDR3 is 13 amino acids long. Per the germline V gene, CDR1 is SGHTA and CDR2 is FQGNSA. V shed 5 bases and J 6 bases; nucleotides not matched to a gene: 4. As DNA, the CDR3 is TGTGCCAGCAGCCAGAGACAGGGGGATGGCTACACCTTC. Translated: CASSQRQGDGYTF. Combining the CDR3 with reference TRBV7-2 and TRBJ1-2 gives the whole variable domain GAGVSQSPSNKVTEKGKDVELRCDPISGHTALYWYRQSLGQGLEFLIYFQGNSAPDKSGLPSDRFSAERTGGSVSTLTIQRTQQEDSAVYLCASSQRQGDGYTFGSGTRLTVV.

This clone showed up just a few times. This chain links TRBV27 with TRBJ1-6; 9 bases match TRBD1. Germline V gene sequence: CDR1 MNHEY, CDR2 SMNVEV (reference sequence). J lost 10 bases, V lost 4 bases, and 5 bases had no gene match. The CDR3 is made up of 14 amino acids. CDR3 coding DNA: TGTGCCAGCAGTTGGGACAGGGTCAGGTCACCCCTCCACTTT. Translated, it gives CASSWDRVRSPLHF.

This clone was seen more than once but under ten times. The rearrangement links TRBV30 to TRBJ1-2; D may be TRBD1 (6 bases). V lost 3 bases to trimming and J lost 0 bases, with 20 bases between them. This CDR3 is 17 amino acids long. Germline-derived CDR1 and CDR2 are GTSNPN and SVGIG (reference sequence). CDR3 protein: CAWRGDVRTASNYGYTF. As DNA, the CDR3 is TGTGCCTGGAGAGGGGATGTACGGACAGCTTCTAACTATGGCTACACCTTC. The whole variable domain, remainder taken from reference TRBV30 and TRBJ1-2, is SQTIHQWPATLVQPVGSPLSLECTVEGTSNPNLYWYRQAAGRGLQLLFYSVGIGQISSEVPQNLSASRPQDRQFILSSKKLLLSDSGFYLCAWRGDVRTASNYGYTFGSGTRLTVV.

This sequence joins TRBV12-3 or TRBV12-4 and TRBJ2-2, with D possibly matching TRBD2 (5 bases). This CDR3 spans 13 amino acids. Trimming left V 8 bases short and J 5 bases short, with 12 bases between. The CDR3 sequence is CASGRRTTGELFF. The CDR3 bases are TGTGCCAGCGGACGGAGGACGACCGGGGAGCTGTTTTTT.

This clone was detected only a few times. The chain has TRBV28 and TRBJ1-2, with a tentative D call TRBD1 (5 bases). CDR3 length: 13 residues. Germline CDR1 and CDR2: MDHEN and SYDVKM. The V end was cut by 0 bases, the J end by 6 bases, with 8 bases between. The CDR3 bases are TGTGCCAGCAGTTTATGGACAGACGATGGCTACACCTTC. Translation gives CASSLWTDDGYTF.

J is TRBJ2-1 and V is TRBV7-2, with 12 positions matching TRBD2. The CDR3 contains 18 residues. V gave up 3 bases and J gave up 0 bases; unmatched junction bases: 6. Germline lookup yields CDR1 SGHTA and CDR2 FQGNSA. Here the CDR3 DNA reads TGTGCCAGCAGCTTCCCGTCTAGCGGGGGGGCCTCCTACAATGAGCAGTTCTTC. It encodes CASSFPSSGGASYNEQFF.

This clone was detected a few times. This chain links TRBV5-1 with TRBJ1-2; TRBD1 is a possible D gene (5 bases). Germline V gives CDR1 SGHRS, CDR2 YFSETQ. The CDR3 is made up of 16 amino acids. Trimming took 2 bases from V and 0 from J, leaving 14 bases between them. CDR3 residues: CASSFQTGIANYGYTF. DNA of the CDR3: TGCGCCAGCAGCTTCCAAACAGGAATAGCTAACTATGGCTACACCTTC.

The V and J genes are TRBV5-5 and TRBJ1-4; tentatively, D is TRBD1 (5 bases). CDR1 and CDR2 (germline): SGHKS, YYEKEE (reference sequence). V shed 4 bases and J shed 7 bases, with 17 bases lying between them. CDR3 size: 15 residues. CDR3 DNA: TGTGCCAGCAGCGACTTCAGGGCGGGGTTTGAAAAACTGTTTTTT. Translating it yields CASSDFRAGFEKLFF.

This clone was detected only once. The V and J genes are TRBV21-1 and TRBJ2-7; TRBD1 is taken as the D call from the table, unchecked against the DNA. TRBV21-1 is a listed pseudogene. The CDR3 sequence is 14 residues long. CDR3 in DNA: TGTGCCAGCGCCGTAGGGGGCAGATCCTACGAGCAGTACTTC. Protein sequence: CASAVGGRSYEQYF.

This rearrangement joins TRBV27 to TRBJ2-3; 12 bases align to TRBD2. Germline V lookup: CDR1 MNHEY, CDR2 SMNVEV (reference sequence). With V trimmed by 3 bases and J by 1 base, 2 bases remained unmatched. The CDR3 is made up of 16 amino acids. For the CDR3, the DNA is TGTGCCAGCAGTTTGAGGACTAGCGGGGGCACAGATACGCAGTATTTT. Amino acid sequence: CASSLRTSGGTDTQYF.

This clone appeared once. The chain's CDR3 is CASSIGARVTEAFF. For the CDR3, the DNA is TGTGCCAGTAGTATAGGGGCGAGGGTCACTGAAGCTTTCTTT. This rearrangement joins TRBV19 to TRBJ1-1; D unclear. Germline V CDR1 and CDR2: LNHDA, SQIVND (reference sequence). Trimming took off 1 base at V and 4 bases at J, with 10 bases between the two ends. The CDR3 runs to 14 residues.

This sequence joins TRBV19 and TRBJ2-3; 9 bases are shared with TRBD1. Trimming took 7 bases from V and 3 from J; bases not matched to a gene: 8. CDR3 size: 15 residues. In germline, CDR1 is LNHDA, CDR2 SQIVND (reference sequence). CDR3 amino acids: CASKEAQGATDTQYF. The CDR3 DNA is TGTGCCAGTAAAGAAGCACAGGGGGCGACAGATACGCAGTATTTT. The entire variable domain, with the rest obtained from reference TRBV19 and TRBJ2-3, is as follows: DGGITQSPKYLFRKEGQNVTLSCEQNLNHDAMYWYRQDPGQGLRLIYYSQIVNDFQKGDIAEGYSVSREKKESFPLTVTSAQKNPTAFYLCASKEAQGATDTQYFGPGTRLTVL.

The V gene is TRBV18, the J gene TRBJ1-4, with D uncertain. CDR1 and CDR2 from the germline V gene are KGHSH and LQKENI. Trimming took off 1 base at V and 3 bases at J, with 9 bases between the two ends. This CDR3 spans 15 amino acids. The CDR3 reads CASSPRRESNEKLFF. CDR3 nucleotide sequence: TGTGCCAGCTCACCACGCCGGGAGTCTAATGAAAAACTGTTTTTT.